A single sample is the source of the 3 T cell receptor beta chains below, sequenced in a study of CD4 T cells in relation to SARS-CoV-2 and coronaviruses. The antigens these receptors bind are not known. Sequencing was performed with immunoSEQ multiplex PCR; in TCRdb, only in-frame clones are kept and a portion is missing. The repertoire holds 35,000 to 40,000 clones, with 82% as singletons. Sample: naive CD4+ T cells from PBMCs, cultured in vitro. Subset reported: naive CD4+ T cells isolated by negative enrichment. Receptors originate from an adult with COVID-19.

V and J are TRBV6-2 or TRBV6-3 and TRBJ2-3, with 7 bases that match TRBD2. Trimming at V came to 2 bases and at J to 4 bases, leaving 18 bases not matched to a gene. Germline V CDR1 and CDR2: MNHEY, SVGEGT. This CDR3 region has 19 residues. The CDR3: CASSYIVTPGLSLPDTQYF. The CDR3 DNA follows: TGTGCCAGCAGTTACATTGTGACTCCGGGACTATCGCTCCCAGATACGCAGTATTTT.

The chain has TRBV9 and TRBJ1-3; TRBD1 agrees at 9 bases. Looked up from germline, CDR1 is SGDLS and CDR2 is YYNGEE. V trimming: 4 bases; J trimming: 4 bases; junction bases outside the gene matches: 9. The CDR3 has 16 amino acids. The CDR3 nucleotides are TGTGCCAGCAGCCTACAGACAGGGGGGAGAGGAAACACCATATATTTT. This translates into CASSLQTGGRGNTIYF.

This clone was recorded once. The chain carries TRBV6-5 and TRBJ2-7, with D tentatively TRBD1 or TRBD2 (6 bases each). The germline V and J ends were trimmed by 5 bases and 7 bases, with 18 bases remaining between them. CDR3 size: 14 residues. CDR1 MNHEY and CDR2 SVGAGI come from the germline V gene. CDR3 loop: CASSMTGGDTEQYF. CDR3 nucleotides: TGTGCCAGCAGTATGACAGGAGGGGATACTGAGCAGTACTTC.